The 29 T cell receptor beta chains below come from one sample, sequenced in a study of cytomegalovirus exposure and HLA in healthy donors. The primer mix had 60 Vbeta and 13 Jbeta primers. The method was immunoSEQ multiplex PCR; TCRdb's version includes in-frame clones alone and lacks a portion of them. The profile shows about 150,000 clones, about 84% of them singletons. Sequencing input: PBMCs. These receptors originate from a woman in her 40s in good health and CMV-seropositive.

The V call is TRBV19, the J call TRBJ2-3; no definite D call. V lost 3 bases and J lost 1, with 14 bases in between. This CDR3 is built from 16 residues. CDR1 and CDR2 from the germline V gene are LNHDA and SQIVND (reference sequence). The CDR3 here is CASSMAPIIGTDTQYF. The DNA of the CDR3 is TGTGCCAGTAGTATGGCACCGATAATCGGCACAGATACGCAGTATTTT.

This clone occurred a few times. V and J are TRBV27 and TRBJ2-3, with TRBD2 as a possible D gene (5 bases). The V and J ends lost 5 bases and 6 bases respectively, with 21 bases between them. Germline V gives CDR1 MNHEY, CDR2 SMNVEV (reference sequence). This CDR3 has 16 residues. CDR3 DNA: TGTGCCAGCAGTCCCCCTAAACTAACGGGGTTGGATACGCAGTATTTT. Its protein product is CASSPPKLTGLDTQYF.

The rearrangement joins TRBV7-6 to TRBJ2-5; D is possibly TRBD2 (7 bases). There are 15 residues in the CDR3. Germline lookup yields CDR1 SGHVS and CDR2 FNYEAQ. The germline V and J ends were trimmed by 0 bases and 4 bases, with 12 bases remaining between them. The CDR3 loop reads CASSLAGAGAETQYF. CDR3 in DNA: TGTGCCAGCAGCTTAGCGGGGGCGGGGGCAGAGACCCAGTACTTC.

This clone has just a few counts. The rearrangement links TRBV5-1 to TRBJ1-1; D is perhaps TRBD1 (5 bases). Germline CDR1 and CDR2: SGHRS and YFSETQ. The CDR3 is 15 residues long. V lost 0 bases and J 2 bases, leaving 11 bases between the germline ends. CDR3 residues: CASSLEGVINTEAFF. CDR3 DNA sequence: TGCGCCAGCAGCTTGGAAGGGGTGATCAACACTGAAGCTTTCTTT.

This clone was found once. This chain links TRBV27 with TRBJ1-5; 7 bases map to TRBD1. There are 15 residues in the CDR3. Losses at the gene ends were 4 bases for V and 1 base for J; bases not matched to a gene: 4. The germline CDR1 and CDR2 sequences are MNHEY and SMNVEV (reference sequence). This CDR3 is CASSSDRSSNQPQHF. The CDR3 DNA is TGTGCCAGCAGTTCGGACAGGTCGAGCAATCAGCCCCAGCATTTT.

The V call is TRBV30, the J call TRBJ2-3; 9 positions match TRBD2. The CDR3 extends over 13 amino acids. Trimming cost V 3 bases and J 6 bases; bases outside gene matches: 4. CDR1 GTSNPN and CDR2 SVGIG come from the germline V gene (reference sequence). The CDR3 DNA follows: TGTGCCTGGAGAGGGAGCGGGAGGGATACGCAGTATTTT. Protein product: CAWRGSGRDTQYF.

The chain combines TRBV7-2 with TRBJ2-3; weak D call: TRBD2 (7 bases). Germline CDR1 SGHTA, CDR2 FQGNSA. The V gene lost 1 base and the J gene lost 4 bases, with 12 bases spanning the gap. The CDR3 loop spans 15 amino acids. The CDR3 reads CASSLVGGPADTQYF. In nucleotides, the CDR3 is TGTGCCAGCAGCTTAGTGGGGGGGCCGGCAGATACGCAGTATTTT.

The chain is built from TRBV30 and TRBJ1-5, with 7 bases matching TRBD1. Germline V gene data show CDR1 as GTSNPN and CDR2 as SVGIG (reference sequence). V was clipped by 3 bases and J by 7 bases; unmatched bases: 6. The CDR3 sequence is 13 residues long. The CDR3 sequence is CAWRGTVGQPQHF. Here the CDR3 DNA reads TGTGCCTGGAGGGGGACAGTTGGCCAGCCCCAGCATTTT.

The CDR3 loop reads CASSPGGSEKTQYF. CDR3 sequence (DNA): TGTGCCAGCAGCCCAGGGGGTTCTGAGAAGACCCAGTACTTC. This sequence joins TRBV6-6 and TRBJ2-5, with 7 bases matching TRBD1. The V gene end was trimmed by 6 bases and the J gene end by 6 bases; junction bases not matched to a gene: 10. There are 14 residues in the CDR3. Germline V gives CDR1 MNHNY, CDR2 SVGAGI (reference sequence).

This clone was picked up a small number of times. J is TRBJ1-3 and V is TRBV6-5; D ambiguous. The length of the CDR3 is 12 residues. Trimming stripped 6 bases from V and 8 bases from J, with 11 bases between. From germline, CDR1 is MNHEY and CDR2 SVGAGI. The CDR3 loop reads CASRQNTDTIYF. The DNA of the CDR3 is TGTGCCAGCAGACAAAACACAGACACCATATATTTT.

V usage is TRBV19 and J usage is TRBJ2-3; 15 nucleotides align to TRBD2. The CDR3 extends over 18 amino acids. The junction had 11 bases not matched to a gene; V was cut back by 6 bases and J by 4 bases. Per the germline V gene, CDR1 is LNHDA and CDR2 is SQIVND (reference sequence). The CDR3 here is CASSLRTSGRAVADTQYF. CDR3 coding DNA: TGTGCCAGTAGCCTTAGGACTAGCGGGAGGGCCGTCGCAGATACGCAGTATTTT.

About this clone: The germline gene is not matched at one end of the junction; a read error may be the cause. The chain links TRBV7-7 to TRBJ2-5, with TRBD2 matching 8 bases. Germline V gene sequence: CDR1 SSHAT, CDR2 FNYEAQ (reference sequence). CDR3 size: 14 residues. This chain's CDR3 is CASSQSGSGETQYF. The CDR3 coding sequence is TGTGCTAGCAGCCAAAGCGGGAGTGGAGAGACCCAGTACTTC.

The table lists this clone with a count of one. CDR3: CASSVGTLQGEQYF. CDR3 in DNA: TGTGCCAGCAGCGTTGGGACACTCCAAGGAGAGCAGTACTTC. This chain uses TRBV9 with TRBJ2-7; possibly TRBD1 for D (6 bases). Germline-derived CDR1 and CDR2 are SGDLS and YYNGEE. The V end was cut by 2 bases, the J end by 7 bases, with 16 bases between. This CDR3 is 14 amino acids long.

V and J are TRBV4-1 and TRBJ2-7, with D tentatively TRBD2 (5 bases). Germline assignment: CDR1 MGHRA and CDR2 YSYEKL. The V end was cut by 1 base, the J end by 0 bases, with 13 bases between. This CDR3 contains 16 residues. The CDR3 sequence: CASSQAGGGPSYEQYF. The CDR3 DNA is TGCGCCAGCAGCCAAGCCGGAGGTGGTCCCTCCTACGAGCAGTACTTC.

The rearrangement links TRBV5-8 to TRBJ2-5, with 7 bases aligning to TRBD2. Germline V CDR1 and CDR2: SGHTS, YDEGEE. The CDR3 is made up of 15 amino acids. V was pared by 0 bases and J by 5 bases, with 7 bases of the junction left unmatched. The CDR3 is CASSLEGRGRETQYF. CDR3 bases: TGTGCCAGCAGCTTGGAGGGGAGGGGCCGGGAGACCCAGTACTTC. The variable domain in full, with the rest retrieved from reference TRBV5-8 and TRBJ2-5, is EAGVTQSPTHLIKTRGQQATLRCSPISGHTSVYWYQQALGLGLQFLLWYDEGEERNRGNFPPRFSGRQFPNYSSELNVNALELEDSALYLCASSLEGRGRETQYFGPGTRLLVL.

This chain connects TRBV2 to TRBJ1-4; the D is unclear. CDR3 length equals 13 residues. Germline V gene sequence: CDR1 SNHLY, CDR2 FYNNEI. V was trimmed by 6 bases and J by 2 bases, leaving 7 bases between them. The CDR3 region is CASRRATNEKLFF. In nucleotides, the CDR3 is TGTGCCAGCAGGCGGGCCACTAATGAAAAACTGTTTTTT.

V gene TRBV5-1 combines with J gene TRBJ1-2; maybe TRBD1 (6 bases). V lost 0 bases and J lost 6, with 12 bases in between. The CDR3 has 14 residues. Germline CDR1 and CDR2: SGHRS and YFSETQ. This CDR3 is CASSLVPGEHGYTF. The DNA of the CDR3 is TGCGCCAGCAGCTTGGTCCCAGGGGAGCATGGCTACACCTTC.

This clone showed up just a few times. This sequence joins TRBV7-2 and TRBJ2-5; 7 bases map to TRBD1. The V segment lost 5 bases and the J segment 5 bases; nucleotides outside the gene matches: 14. The CDR3 totals 16 residues. CDR1 SGHTA and CDR2 FQGNSA come from the germline V gene. CDR3 region: CASSPRQGRPGETQYF. Written as DNA, the CDR3 is TGTGCCAGCAGCCCCCGACAGGGTCGACCTGGGGAGACCCAGTACTTC.

The chain recombines TRBV20-1 with TRBJ1-1; 9 positions agree with TRBD1. V gave up 6 bases and J gave up 11 bases; unmatched junction bases: 4. This CDR3 region has 10 residues. CDR1 is DFQATT, CDR2 SNEGSKA, per germline (reference sequence). The CDR3 DNA sequence: TGCAGTGCGGGGGACAGGGCCGCTTTCTTT. The encoded protein is CSAGDRAAFF.

The chain employs TRBV13 and TRBJ2-1; D unclear. There are 15 residues in the CDR3. Looked up from germline, CDR1 is PRHDT and CDR2 is FYEKMQ (reference sequence). V was shortened by 0 bases and J by 4 bases, with 10 bases between the two germline ends. The CDR3 DNA is TGTGCCAGCAGCTTAGGCCGGGTACTGTACAATGAGCAGTTCTTC. This encodes CASSLGRVLYNEQFF.

This rearrangement joins TRBV27 to TRBJ1-1; 7 bases fit TRBD1. The germline gives CDR1 MNHEY, CDR2 SMNVEV (reference sequence). The ends lost 2 bases at V and 3 bases at J; junction bases unmatched: 0. This CDR3 has 13 residues. CDR3 in DNA: TGTGCCAGCAGTTTAACAGGGGACACTGAAGCTTTCTTT. It specifies CASSLTGDTEAFF.

This rearrangement joins TRBV19 to TRBJ1-5, with D perhaps TRBD1 (6 bases). V lost 3 bases and J 2 bases, leaving 11 bases between the germline ends. The CDR3 runs to 15 residues. Germline lookup yields CDR1 LNHDA and CDR2 SQIVND (reference sequence). Here the CDR3 DNA reads TGTGCCAGTAGTATCCAGGGGAATGGCAATCAGCCCCAGCATTTT. As protein: CASSIQGNGNQPQHF.

The table lists this clone with a few counts. V gene TRBV7-8 combines with J gene TRBJ2-2; 16 nucleotides line up with TRBD2. The CDR3 sequence is 19 residues long. The germline V gene encodes CDR1 SGHVS and CDR2 FQNEAQ. The V gene end was trimmed by 4 bases and the J gene end by 5 bases; junction bases not matched to a gene: 10. The CDR3, as DNA: TGTGCCAGCAGCTCGGGGACTAGCGGGAGGGCCGGAAGGACCGGGGAGCTGTTTTTT. Amino acid sequence: CASSSGTSGRAGRTGELFF.

The chain joins TRBV27 to TRBJ2-1, with 12 bases identical to TRBD2. Trimming cost V 6 bases and J 13 bases; bases outside gene matches: 10. CDR3 length: 14 amino acids. Germline V gives CDR1 MNHEY, CDR2 SMNVEV (reference sequence). CDR3 region: CASRGTSGSLNQFF. The CDR3, as DNA: TGTGCCAGCAGGGGGACTAGCGGGTCGCTTAACCAGTTCTTC.

This chain uses TRBV19 with TRBJ2-5, with D perhaps matching TRBD1 (5 bases). The CDR3 has 16 amino acids. V shed 2 bases and J shed 5 bases, with 18 bases lying between them. The V gene's germline CDR1 is LNHDA and CDR2 SQIVND (reference sequence). The DNA of the CDR3 is TGTGCCAGTAGTATAAACAGCCGAGGAAAGGGGGAGACCCAGTACTTC. Translating it yields CASSINSRGKGETQYF.

The chain joins TRBV7-9 to TRBJ2-1; possible D gene TRBD1, 5 bases. CDR1 is SEHNR and CDR2 is FQNEAQ in the germline V gene (reference sequence). Deletions cut 2 bases from V and 7 bases from J, with 18 bases between. CDR3 length: 16 residues. The CDR3, as DNA: TGTGCCAGCAGCTTACTGACAGATATGACCACTAATGAGCAGTTCTTC. Its translation: CASSLLTDMTTNEQFF.

The CDR3 bases are TGTGCCAGCTCACCTCAGGGAACGAACACTGAAGCTTTCTTT. This encodes CASSPQGTNTEAFF. The V gene is TRBV18, the J gene TRBJ1-1; possibly TRBD1 for D (5 bases). The CDR3 covers 14 residues. Germline V gene data show CDR1 as KGHSH and CDR2 as LQKENI. V dropped 3 bases and J dropped 1 base, with 9 bases sitting between them.

The rearrangement joins TRBV10-2 to TRBJ2-5; 7 bases map to TRBD2. The CDR3 has 15 residues. Per germline, CDR1 WSHSY and CDR2 SAAADI. Unmatched junction bases numbered 16, after V lost 7 bases and J lost 8 bases. DNA of the CDR3: TGCGCCAGCATGGAGGGAGGGAGCTCGTTGGGAACCCAGTACTTC. This translates into CASMEGGSSLGTQYF.

Comments on this clone: The same CDR3 is also encoded by other DNA sequences in this sample. The chain carries TRBV28 and TRBJ2-6; D call uncertain. Germline CDR1 MDHEN, CDR2 SYDVKM. Trimming shortened V by 6 bases and J by 4 bases, and 4 bases separated the two germline ends. The CDR3 has 12 residues. CDR3 sequence: CASRAGANVLTF. As DNA, the CDR3 is TGTGCCAGCAGGGCAGGGGCCAACGTCCTGACTTTC.